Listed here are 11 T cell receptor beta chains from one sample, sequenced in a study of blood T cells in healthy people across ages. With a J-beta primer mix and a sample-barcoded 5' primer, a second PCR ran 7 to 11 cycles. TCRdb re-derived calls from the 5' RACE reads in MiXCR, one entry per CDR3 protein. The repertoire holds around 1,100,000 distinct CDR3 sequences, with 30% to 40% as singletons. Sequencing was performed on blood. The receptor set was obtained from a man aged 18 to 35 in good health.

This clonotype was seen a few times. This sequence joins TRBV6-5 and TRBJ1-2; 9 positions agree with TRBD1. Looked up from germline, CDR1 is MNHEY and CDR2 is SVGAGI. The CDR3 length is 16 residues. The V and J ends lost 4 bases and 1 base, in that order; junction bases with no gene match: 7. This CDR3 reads CASSSLQGALNYGYTF. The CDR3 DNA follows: TGTGCCAGCAGTTCTCTACAGGGGGCGCTTAACTATGGCTACACCTTC.

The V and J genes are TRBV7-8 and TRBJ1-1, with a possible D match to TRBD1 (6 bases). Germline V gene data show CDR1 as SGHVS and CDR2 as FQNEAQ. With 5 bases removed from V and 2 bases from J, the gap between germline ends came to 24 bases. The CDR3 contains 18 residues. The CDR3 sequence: CASSQRPGARGFNTEAFF. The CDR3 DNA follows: TGTGCCAGCAGCCAGAGGCCTGGGGCCAGGGGATTTAACACTGAAGCTTTCTTT.

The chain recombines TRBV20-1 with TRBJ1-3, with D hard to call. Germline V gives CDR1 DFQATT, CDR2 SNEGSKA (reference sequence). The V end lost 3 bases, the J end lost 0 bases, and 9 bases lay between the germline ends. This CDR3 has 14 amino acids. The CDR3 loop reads CSASQLNSGNTIYF. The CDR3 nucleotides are TGCAGTGCTAGTCAGCTAAACTCTGGAAACACCATATATTTT.

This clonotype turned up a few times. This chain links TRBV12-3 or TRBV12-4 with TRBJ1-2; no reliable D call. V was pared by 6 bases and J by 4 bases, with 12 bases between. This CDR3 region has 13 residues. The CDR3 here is CASSDTGGYGYTF. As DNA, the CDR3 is TGTGCCAGCAGCGACACCGGAGGCTATGGCTACACCTTC.

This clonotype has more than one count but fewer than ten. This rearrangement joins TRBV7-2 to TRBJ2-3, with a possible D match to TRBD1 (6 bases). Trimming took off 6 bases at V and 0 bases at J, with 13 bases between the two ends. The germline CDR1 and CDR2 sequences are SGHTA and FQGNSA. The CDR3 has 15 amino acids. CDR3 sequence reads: CASSENRVSTDTQYF. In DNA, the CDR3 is TGTGCCAGCAGTGAGAACAGGGTTAGCACAGATACGCAGTATTTT.

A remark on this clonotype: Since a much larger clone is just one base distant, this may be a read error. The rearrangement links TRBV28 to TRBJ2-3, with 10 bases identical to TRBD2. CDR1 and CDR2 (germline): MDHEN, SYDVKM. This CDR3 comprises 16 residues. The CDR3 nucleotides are TGTGCCAGCAGTTCTCTACTAGCGGGGAATGCAGATACGCGGTATTTT. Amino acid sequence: CASSSLLAGNADTRYF. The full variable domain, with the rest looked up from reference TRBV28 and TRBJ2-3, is DVKVTQSSRYLVKRTGEKVFLECVQDMDHENMFWYRQDPGLGLRLIYFSYDVKMKEKGDIPEGYSVSREKKERFSLILESASTNQTSMYLCASSSLLAGNADTRYFGPGTRLTVL.

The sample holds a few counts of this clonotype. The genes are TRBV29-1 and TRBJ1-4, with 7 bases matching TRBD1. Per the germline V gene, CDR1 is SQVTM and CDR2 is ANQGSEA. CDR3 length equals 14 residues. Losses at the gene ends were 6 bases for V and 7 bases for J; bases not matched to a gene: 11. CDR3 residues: CSVKRGGPIEKLFF. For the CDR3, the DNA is TGCAGCGTGAAACGAGGGGGCCCCATTGAAAAACTGTTTTTT.

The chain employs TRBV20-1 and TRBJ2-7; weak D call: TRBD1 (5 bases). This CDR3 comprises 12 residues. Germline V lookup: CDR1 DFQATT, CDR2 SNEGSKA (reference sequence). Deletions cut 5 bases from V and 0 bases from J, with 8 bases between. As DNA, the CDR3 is TGCAGTGCTGTGGGGCCCTCCTACGAGCAGTACTTC. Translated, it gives CSAVGPSYEQYF.

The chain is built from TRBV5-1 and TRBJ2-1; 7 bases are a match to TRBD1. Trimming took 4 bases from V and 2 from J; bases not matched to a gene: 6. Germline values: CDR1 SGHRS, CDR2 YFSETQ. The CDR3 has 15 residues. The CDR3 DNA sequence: TGCGCCAGCAGCACAGGGACAGCTACCTACAATGAGCAGTTCTTC. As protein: CASSTGTATYNEQFF.

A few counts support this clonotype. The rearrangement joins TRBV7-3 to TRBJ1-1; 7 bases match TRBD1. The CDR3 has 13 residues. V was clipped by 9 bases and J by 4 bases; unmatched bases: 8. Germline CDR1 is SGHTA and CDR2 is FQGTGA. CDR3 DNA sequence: TGTGCCAGAATACAGGGGCGGGGCACTGAAGCTTTCTTT. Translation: CARIQGRGTEAFF. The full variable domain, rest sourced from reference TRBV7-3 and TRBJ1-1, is GAGVSQTPSNKVTEKGKYVELRCDPISGHTALYWYRQSLGQGPEFLIYFQGTGAADDSGLPNDRFFAVRPEGSVSTLKIQRTERGDSAVYLCARIQGRGTEAFFGQGTRLTVV.

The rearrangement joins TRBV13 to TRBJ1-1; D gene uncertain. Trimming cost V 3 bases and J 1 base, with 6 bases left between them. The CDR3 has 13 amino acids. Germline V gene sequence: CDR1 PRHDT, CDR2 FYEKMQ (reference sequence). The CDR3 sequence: CASSFHGNTEAFF. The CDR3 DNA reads TGTGCCAGCAGCTTTCATGGGAACACTGAAGCTTTCTTT.